Listed below are T cell receptor beta chains from one sample, sequenced in a study of identical twins. Using its own MiXCR run on the 5' RACE reads, TCRdb lists one record per CDR3 protein. The sample lists around 230,000 distinct CDR3 sequences, approximately 5.9% seen once, with more than 12% in the top ten. The sample was also linked to a second study, of T cells expressing NK-cell markers.

The sequenced sample consisted of CD8+ T cells sorted from blood. These receptors all stem from a woman under 30 in good health. CDR3s include the opening cysteine and the closing phenylalanine or tryptophan. D genes are given only for firm matches. Size is stated for part of the rows, as once, few or many counts, or as a class when the clone is expanded.

TRBJ2-2 | NA | TRBV6-5 | NA | TGTGCCAGCAGTTACTCCGACGACACCGGGGAGCTGTTTTTT | CASSYSDDTGELFF
TRBJ2-2 | NA | TRBV9 | few | TGTGCCAGCGGGAAGGGCGGGGAGCTGTTTTTT | CASGKGGELFF
TRBJ1-2 | NA | TRBV7-9 | NA | TGTGCCAGCAGCTCCCTGTTCGGTAGTACCGGCTACACCTTC | CASSSLFGSTGYTF
TRBJ2-7 | NA | TRBV27 | NA | TGTGCCAGCAGTTTAACCCGGGCAATCTCCTACGAGCAGTACTTC | CASSLTRAISYEQYF
TRBJ2-7 | NA | TRBV3-1 | NA | TGTGCCAGCAGCCAAGCAATAAGTTTCTACGAGCAGTACTTC | CASSQAISFYEQYF
TRBJ1-5 | NA | TRBV7-9 | few | TGTGCCGGCTTGGGACATTTGTATCAGCCCCAGCATTTT | CAGLGHLYQPQHF
TRBJ2-7 | NA | TRBV10-2 | NA | TGCGCCAGTACAACGAATGGCGAGCAGTACTTC | CASTTNGEQYF
TRBJ2-1 | NA | TRBV5-1 | few | TGCGCCAGCAGCCTAAGCGGGCCTCGGACAAATGAGCAGTTCTTC | CASSLSGPRTNEQFF
TRBJ2-5 | TRBD1 | TRBV15 | NA | TGTGCCACCCGCGGGCAGGGGGTGACCCAGTACTTC | CATRGQGVTQYF
TRBJ2-1 | TRBD1 | TRBV27 | many | TGTGCCAGCAGCCATGGACAGGGGAACAATGAGCAGTTCTTC | CASSHGQGNNEQFF
TRBJ2-7 | NA | TRBV7-6 | NA | TGTGCCAGCAGCGCCCGGGCCGATCCCTACGAGCAGTACTTC | CASSARADPYEQYF
TRBJ2-7 | NA | TRBV5-1 | few | TGCGCCAGCAGCTTGGAACTAGATATCTACGAGCAGTACTTC | CASSLELDIYEQYF
TRBJ2-3 | NA | TRBV12-3/TRBV12-4 | NA | TGTGCCAGCAGGTTGGAATCCACAGATACGCAGTATTTT | CASRLESTDTQYF
TRBJ2-7 | NA | TRBV6-1 | few | TGTGCCAGCACCCCTGGTATTAGGGAATCTCACGAGCAGTACTTC | CASTPGIRESHEQYF
TRBJ1-6 | NA | TRBV27 | many | TGTGCCAGCGCACCGGGACCCCTATCACCCCTCCACTTT | CASAPGPLSPLHF
TRBJ2-1 | TRBD2 | TRBV2 | many | TGTGCCAGCAGTGAATGGGGGGGATCCTACAATGAGCAGTTCTTC | CASSEWGGSYNEQFF
TRBJ2-1 | NA | TRBV20-1 | few | TGCAGTGCTAGCCCGGATGAGCAGTTCTTC | CSASPDEQFF
TRBJ1-1 | NA | TRBV7-9 | few | TGTGCCAGCAGCCCCCCTGCGCGGGGGGACACTGAAGCTTTCTTT | CASSPPARGDTEAFF
TRBJ2-7 | TRBD2 | TRBV11-2 | many | TGTGCCAGCAGGGAGGGACTAGCTAGCTCCTACGAGCAGTACTTC | CASREGLASSYEQYF
TRBJ2-1 | NA | TRBV4-3 | NA | TGCGCCAGCAGCCAAGGGGGCAGGGGTGGTGAGCAGTTCTTC | CASSQGGRGGEQFF
TRBJ1-1 | NA | TRBV14 | few | TGTGCCAGCGGGGTCGGGACTGAAGCTTTCTTT | CASGVGTEAFF
TRBJ2-1 | NA | TRBV12-3/TRBV12-4 | many | TGTGCCAGCAGTGTAACGGGACTCCAAAATGAGCAGTTCTTC | CASSVTGLQNEQFF
TRBJ1-1 | TRBD1 | TRBV12-3/TRBV12-4 | NA | TGTGCCAGCAGCAACACAGGGGGCCGGATTGAAGCTTTCTTT | CASSNTGGRIEAFF
TRBJ2-1 | TRBD2 | TRBV12-3/TRBV12-4 | NA | TGTGCCAGCAGTCCGGCGGGGGGGGGCGATGAGCAGTTCTTC | CASSPAGGGDEQFF
TRBJ2-1 | TRBD1 | TRBV7-9 | many | TGTGCCAGCAGGACAGGGGTCAGGGATGAGCAGTTCTTC | CASRTGVRDEQFF
TRBJ1-2 | NA | TRBV7-2 | once | TGTGCCAGCACCATACTGATGGGCTATGGCTACACCTTC | CASTILMGYGYTF
TRBJ1-4 | NA | TRBV15 | few | TGTGCCACCGAAGAGTCCCGATCGGGAAAACTGTTTTTT | CATEESRSGKLFF
TRBJ2-7 | TRBD2 | TRBV11-2 | NA | TGTGCCAGCAGCTTAGATCCGCTAGCGGGCCCTTTAGCCCGCCCCTACGAGCAGTACTTC | CASSLDPLAGPLARPYEQYF
TRBJ1-2 | TRBD1 | TRBV7-9 | many | TGTGCCAGCAGCTCGGGACAGGGATATGGCTACACCTTC | CASSSGQGYGYTF
TRBJ2-7 | NA | TRBV20-1 | NA | TGCAGTGCTAGAGATCTAGGGGAAGCCTACGAGCAGTACTTC | CSARDLGEAYEQYF
TRBJ2-1 | TRBD1 | TRBV4-1 | NA | TGCGCCAGCAGGGAGCTCGGGACAGAACTTTCCAATGAGCAGTTCTTC | CASRELGTELSNEQFF